A single sample is the source of the 31 T cell receptor beta chains below, sequenced in a study of blood T cell repertoires in COVID-19. Here immunoSEQ multiplex PCR was the method, and the copy in TCRdb shows in-frame clones only, minus some. The sample yields 17,000 or so clones, roughly 88% seen once. The sample was peripheral blood. These receptors were taken from a human donor in a cohort sampled during active COVID-19.

This chain uses TRBV19 with TRBJ2-1; TRBD1 matches at 7 bases. Looked up from germline, CDR1 is LNHDA and CDR2 is SQIVND (reference sequence). V lost 4 bases and J lost 4; bases outside the gene matches: 4. The CDR3 is 14 amino acids. In DNA form, the CDR3 reads TGTGCCAGTAGTAGGGGACAGCCATACAATGAGCAGTTCTTC. It specifies CASSRGQPYNEQFF.

This clone was seen only a few times. The CDR3 sequence: CASSVLGGQNEQYF. CDR3 DNA: TGTGCCAGCAGTGTCCTCGGGGGGCAAAACGAGCAGTACTTC. The chain is built from TRBV2 and TRBJ2-7; a possible D gene is TRBD2 (7 bases). In germline, CDR1 is SNHLY, CDR2 FYNNEI. This CDR3 is built from 14 residues. V was clipped by 4 bases and J by 5 bases, with 15 bases between them.

This chain joins TRBV7-6 and TRBJ2-7, with D tentatively TRBD2 (5 bases). Germline V lookup: CDR1 SGHVS, CDR2 FNYEAQ. The CDR3 loop spans 13 amino acids. Trimming removed 2 bases at V and 5 bases at J, with 10 bases between. Here the CDR3 reads CASSLLGSDEQYF. CDR3 bases: TGTGCCAGCAGCTTACTAGGGAGCGACGAGCAGTACTTC.

V gene TRBV28 combines with J gene TRBJ1-3, with D hard to call. Trimming removed 3 bases at V and 0 bases at J, with 3 bases between. Germline V gene data show CDR1 as MDHEN and CDR2 as SYDVKM. The CDR3 runs 13 residues. As DNA, the CDR3 is TGTGCCAGCAGTTTGCGCTCTGGAAACACCATATATTTT. As protein: CASSLRSGNTIYF.

The chain combines TRBV19 with TRBJ2-5, with a possible D match to TRBD1 (6 bases). The CDR3 contains 14 residues. V was clipped by 5 bases and J by 3 bases, with 13 bases between them. Germline values: CDR1 LNHDA, CDR2 SQIVND (reference sequence). The chain's CDR3 is CASSSGAGEETQYF. DNA of the CDR3: TGTGCCAGTAGTTCAGGGGCAGGGGAAGAGACCCAGTACTTC.

This chain joins TRBV7-6 and TRBJ1-1; D might be TRBD1 (5 bases). Germline V gene data show CDR1 as SGHVS and CDR2 as FNYEAQ. Trimming took off 2 bases at V and 3 bases at J, with 16 bases between the two ends. This CDR3 is built from 16 residues. The chain's CDR3 is CASSLLGGSEDTEAFF. The CDR3 DNA reads as TGTGCCAGCAGCTTATTGGGGGGAAGTGAAGACACTGAAGCTTTCTTT.

The chain couples TRBV28 to TRBJ1-1; 7 bases match TRBD1. Losses at the gene ends were 5 bases for V and 5 bases for J; bases not matched to a gene: 11. The germline V gene encodes CDR1 MDHEN and CDR2 SYDVKM. The CDR3 is 15 amino acids. CDR3 region: CASSLPRAGGTEAFF. The CDR3 nucleotides are TGTGCCAGCAGTCTACCCCGGGCAGGGGGGACTGAAGCTTTCTTT.

The chain links TRBV7-9 to TRBJ1-2, with 7 bases fitting TRBD1. The CDR3 extends over 14 amino acids. The J segment lost 8 bases and the V segment lost 5 bases, leaving 11 bases of the junction unmatched. The germline gives CDR1 SEHNR, CDR2 FQNEAQ (reference sequence). CDR3 sequence: CASSPVTGEQGYTF. Here the CDR3 DNA reads TGTGCCAGCAGCCCAGTAACAGGGGAGCAAGGCTACACCTTC.

V is TRBV14 and J is TRBJ1-1; D remains ambiguous. V lost 5 bases and J lost 4, with 20 bases in between. The CDR3 consists of 16 residues. The V gene's germline CDR1 is SGHDN and CDR2 FVKESK. The CDR3 loop is CASSLNSWARGTEAFF. The CDR3 DNA reads TGTGCCAGCAGCTTAAACTCGTGGGCCCGGGGCACTGAAGCTTTCTTT. The entire variable domain, with the rest obtained from reference TRBV14 and TRBJ1-1, is as follows: EAGVTQFPSHSVIEKGQTVTLRCDPISGHDNLYWYRRVMGKEIKFLLHFVKESKQDESGMPNNRFLAERTGGTYSTLKVQPAELEDSGVYFCASSLNSWARGTEAFFGQGTRLTVV.

V gene TRBV24-1 combines with J gene TRBJ1-5; the match to TRBD1 covers 9 bases. J was trimmed by 7 bases and V by 7 bases; bases with no gene match: 4. The germline gives CDR1 KGHDR, CDR2 SFDVKD. This CDR3 has 13 amino acids. CDR3 sequence (DNA): TGTGCCACCAGGGGGGACAGGGCGCAGCCCCAGCATTTT. This gives the protein CATRGDRAQPQHF.

The CDR3 here is CASSLARGTNEKLFF. CDR3 DNA: TGTGCCAGCAGCTTAGCACGGGGGACTAATGAAAAACTGTTTTTT. The rearrangement links TRBV11-2 to TRBJ1-4; maybe TRBD1 (5 bases). There are 15 residues in the CDR3. Trimming shortened V by 1 base and J by 2 bases, and 8 bases separated the two germline ends. The germline gives CDR1 SGHAT, CDR2 FQNNGV. Combining the CDR3 with reference TRBV11-2 and TRBJ1-4 gives the whole variable domain EAGVAQSPRYKIIEKRQSVAFWCNPISGHATLYWYQQILGQGPKLLIQFQNNGVVDDSQLPKDRFSAERLKGVDSTLKIQPAKLEDSAVYLCASSLARGTNEKLFFGSGTQLSVL.

This chain links TRBV27 with TRBJ2-1, with 8 bases that match TRBD2. Germline-derived CDR1 and CDR2 are MNHEY and SMNVEV (reference sequence). V lost 4 bases to trimming and J lost 0 bases; unmatched junction nucleotides: 2. The CDR3 is 15 amino acids. The CDR3 DNA follows: TGTGCCAGCAGTTCTACTAGCGGCTCCTACAATGAGCAGTTCTTC. Its protein is CASSSTSGSYNEQFF.

V usage is TRBV6-6 and J usage is TRBJ2-7; no definite D call. The V end lost 2 bases, the J end lost 1 base, and 6 bases lay between the germline ends. The CDR3 length is 13 residues. Germline CDR1 reads MNHNY; CDR2 reads SVGAGI (reference sequence). CDR3 nucleotides: TGTGCCAGCAGTTACCTTACTTCCTACGAGCAGTACTTC. Protein product: CASSYLTSYEQYF.

This rearrangement joins TRBV12-3 or TRBV12-4 to TRBJ2-3, with D maybe TRBD1 (6 bases). Trimming took off 8 bases at V and 8 bases at J, with 17 bases between the two ends. The CDR3 consists of 13 residues. The CDR3 DNA follows: TGTGCCAGCGGTGCCACAGGGCTGGGTACGCAGTATTTT. Translation: CASGATGLGTQYF.

The chain is built from TRBV5-1 and TRBJ2-3; D gene ambiguous. CDR1 and CDR2 from the germline V gene are SGHRS and YFSETQ. The V gene lost 3 bases and the J gene lost 0 bases, with 8 bases spanning the gap. This CDR3 has 14 residues. CDR3 in amino acids: CASSSMTSTDTQYF. CDR3 nucleotides: TGCGCCAGCAGCTCGATGACTAGCACAGATACGCAGTATTTT.

The chain links TRBV27 to TRBJ1-6; maybe TRBD1 (5 bases). Trimming took 3 bases from V and 10 from J, leaving 16 bases between them. CDR3 length equals 15 residues. Germline values: CDR1 MNHEY, CDR2 SMNVEV (reference sequence). In DNA form, the CDR3 reads TGTGCCAGCAGTTTTATCCCTCTGGGGGGATCACCCCTCCACTTT. Translated, it gives CASSFIPLGGSPLHF.

This chain links TRBV5-1 with TRBJ2-7; 7 bases align to TRBD2. This CDR3 has 17 residues. Trimming at V came to 0 bases and at J to 4 bases, leaving 13 bases not matched to a gene. Germline-derived CDR1 and CDR2 are SGHRS and YFSETQ. The chain's CDR3 is CASSLAPTSVTPYEQYF. In nucleotides, the CDR3 is TGCGCCAGCAGCTTGGCCCCCACTAGCGTTACCCCTTACGAGCAGTACTTC.

V and J are TRBV18 and TRBJ2-7; 10 nucleotides line up with TRBD1. The CDR3 loop spans 14 amino acids. Germline V lookup: CDR1 KGHSH, CDR2 LQKENI. V was clipped by 3 bases and J by 3 bases; unmatched bases: 2. CDR3 bases: TGTGCCAGCTCACCGGGACAGGGGAACTACGAGCAGTACTTC. Its protein product is CASSPGQGNYEQYF. Using reference TRBV18 and TRBJ2-7 for the parts outside the CDR3, the full variable domain is NAGVMQNPRHLVRRRGQEARLRCSPMKGHSHVYWYRQLPEEGLKFMVYLQKENIIDESGMPKERFSAEFPKEGPSILRIQQVVRGDSAAYFCASSPGQGNYEQYFGPGTRLTVT.

The genes are TRBV4-1 and TRBJ2-7, with TRBD2 matching over 7 bases. The CDR3 covers 15 residues. Per the germline V gene, CDR1 is MGHRA and CDR2 is YSYEKL. V trimming: 2 bases; J trimming: 3 bases; junction bases outside the gene matches: 7. CDR3: CASSQTDGEGYEQYF. In DNA form, the CDR3 reads TGCGCCAGCAGCCAAACCGACGGGGAGGGCTACGAGCAGTACTTC.

This chain connects TRBV15 to TRBJ1-2; maybe TRBD1 (6 bases). The CDR3 is made up of 15 amino acids. V was shortened by 0 bases and J by 5 bases, with 13 bases between the two germline ends. CDR1 and CDR2 (germline): LNHNV, YYDKDF (reference sequence). The CDR3 loop reads CATSREAQGIYGYTF. Written as DNA, the CDR3 is TGTGCCACCAGCAGAGAGGCGCAGGGGATATATGGCTACACCTTC.

V gene TRBV6-6 combines with J gene TRBJ1-4; D possibly corresponds to TRBD1 (6 bases). V lost 7 bases, J lost 5 bases, and 17 bases lay in between. Germline lookup yields CDR1 MNHNY and CDR2 SVGAGI (reference sequence). This CDR3 contains 15 residues. The CDR3 DNA follows: TGTGCCAGCACCTACTCTGGGGGCCTGAATGAAAAACTGTTTTTT. This sequence encodes CASTYSGGLNEKLFF.

The V call is TRBV6-5, the J call TRBJ1-1, with a weak D call TRBD1 (5 bases). This CDR3 is 13 amino acids long. V shed 7 bases and J shed 1 base, with 10 bases lying between them. Germline CDR1 MNHEY, CDR2 SVGAGI. The CDR3, as DNA: TGTGCCAGCAAGGGCCAGGGGAACACTGAAGCTTTCTTT. Translation: CASKGQGNTEAFF.

The chain is built from TRBV5-8 and TRBJ2-3, with a tentative D call TRBD2 (6 bases). Trimming left V 4 bases short and J 2 bases short, with 20 bases between. Germline V gene lookup returns CDR1 SGHTS and CDR2 YDEGEE. The CDR3 is made up of 17 amino acids. The CDR3 bases are TGTGCCAGCAGCCCCCTGCCGAGACTAGATCTCACAGATACGCAGTATTTT. It encodes CASSPLPRLDLTDTQYF.

The chain couples TRBV4-1 to TRBJ1-5, with 7 bases aligning to TRBD1. J gave up 4 bases and V 0 bases, and 3 bases lay outside the gene matches. CDR1 is MGHRA and CDR2 is YSYEKL in the germline V gene. The CDR3 is 15 amino acids. CDR3 nucleotides: TGCGCCAGCAGCCAAGATGACAGGGCGAATCAGCCCCAGCATTTT. It yields the protein CASSQDDRANQPQHF.

This CDR3 is CAINRTGKDGEAFF. CDR3 bases: TGTGCCATCAATCGGACAGGGAAGGATGGTGAAGCTTTCTTT. The genes are TRBV10-3 and TRBJ1-1, with 8 bases identical to TRBD1. Germline V gives CDR1 ENHRY, CDR2 SYGVKD. CDR3 size: 14 residues. V shed 7 bases, J shed 7 bases, and the junction held 11 bases outside the gene matches.

The DNA of the CDR3 is TGCGCCAGCAGCCGCGGGTCTTTTGTTCCTATAGATTATCAGCCCCAGCATTTT. It codes for CASSRGSFVPIDYQPQHF. The chain combines TRBV4-1 with TRBJ1-5; unclear D gene. Trimming left V 4 bases short and J 5 bases short, with 24 bases between. Germline V gene lookup returns CDR1 MGHRA and CDR2 YSYEKL. The CDR3 is 18 residues long.

V gene TRBV20-1 combines with J gene TRBJ2-7; 7 nucleotides match TRBD1. This CDR3 has 16 amino acids. In germline, CDR1 is DFQATT, CDR2 SNEGSKA (reference sequence). V dropped 3 bases and J dropped 3; count of bases not matched to a gene: 14. CDR3 in DNA: TGCAGTGCTAGTTCTTCACGACAGGGTGGGCTCTACGAGCAGTACTTC. This sequence encodes CSASSSRQGGLYEQYF.

V and J are TRBV12-3 or TRBV12-4 and TRBJ2-7, with D unclear. V was pared by 6 bases and J by 0 bases, with 9 bases between. The CDR3 sequence is 13 residues long. The CDR3 nucleotides are TGTGCCAGCAGCTCTAAGATCTCCTACGAGCAGTACTTC. Residues: CASSSKISYEQYF.

CDR3 DNA sequence: TGTGCCAGCAAGCTGCGTCCGGGACAGGGCCAGCAGTACTTC. It codes for CASKLRPGQGQQYF. This chain uses TRBV28 with TRBJ2-7; 9 nucleotides match TRBD1. The CDR3 contains 14 residues. Germline V lookup: CDR1 MDHEN, CDR2 SYDVKM. Losses at the gene ends were 7 bases for V and 8 bases for J; bases not matched to a gene: 12.

The chain links TRBV28 to TRBJ2-7; D is perhaps TRBD1 (5 bases). The length of the CDR3 is 13 residues. In germline, CDR1 is MDHEN, CDR2 SYDVKM. V lost 5 bases, J lost 3 bases, and 11 bases lay in between. The CDR3 DNA is TGTGCCAGCAGTCAAAGCCAGGGCTACGAGCAGTACTTC. The encoded protein is CASSQSQGYEQYF.

This clone appeared a single time. This chain links TRBV5-1 with TRBJ1-1; D possibly corresponds to TRBD1 (6 bases). Trimming left V 5 bases short and J 0 bases short, with 8 bases between. The CDR3 consists of 13 residues. Germline CDR1 reads SGHRS; CDR2 reads YFSETQ. This CDR3 reads CASRGALNTEAFF. CDR3 nucleotides: TGCGCCAGCAGGGGGGCTCTGAACACTGAAGCTTTCTTT.